These T cell receptor beta chains were read from a single sample in a study of blood T cell dynamics during melanoma immunotherapy. Clones were sequenced by immunoSEQ multiplex PCR, and TCRdb holds only the in-frame ones, with some missing. The repertoire holds roughly 9,500 clones, with approximately 90% as singletons. The sequences come from blood, collected from a patient treated with checkpoint blockade. Receptor source: a human donor with melanoma. Each CDR3 is given with its conserved first and last residue. The D gene is left open where the match is weak. Some rows mark clone size as missing; the rest say once, few, many or name a class of expanded clone.

J	D	size	V	CDR3	DNA
TRBJ2-7	TRBD1	-	TRBV7-3	CASSLQRTGMYEQYF	TGTGCCAGCAGCTTACAGAGGACAGGGATGTACGAGCAGTACTTC
TRBJ2-3	-	-	TRBV2	CASSEGLDTDTQYF	TGTGCCAGCAGTGAGGGCCTAGATACAGATACGCAGTATTTT
TRBJ2-7	-	-	TRBV4-3	CASSIRTVDEQYF	TGCGCCAGCAGCATCCGGACGGTGGACGAGCAGTACTTC
TRBJ2-7	-	-	TRBV13	CASSLGSAYEQYF	TGTGCCAGCAGCTTAGGCTCCGCCTACGAGCAGTACTTC
TRBJ1-6	-	-	TRBV14	CASSQTFNSPLHF	TGTGCCAGCAGCCAGACTTTCAATTCACCCCTCCACTTT
TRBJ1-2	TRBD1	-	TRBV7-9	CASSPTTGAGGYTF	TGTGCCAGCAGCCCCACGACAGGGGCGGGTGGCTACACCTTC
TRBJ1-2	-	-	TRBV5-1	CASSLGSGNYGYTF	TGCGCCAGCAGCTTGGGGTCGGGGAACTATGGCTACACCTTC
TRBJ2-7	TRBD2	-	TRBV5-4	CASSRGAGAGEQYF	TGTGCCAGCAGCCGGGGCGCGGGAGCGGGGGAGCAGTACTTC
TRBJ2-3	-	-	TRBV11-2	CASSPGQFTDTQYF	TGTGCCAGCAGCCCGGGGCAGTTCACAGATACGCAGTATTTT
TRBJ1-2	-	-	TRBV6-5	CASSYGPNYGYTF	TGTGCCAGCAGTTATGGTCCCAACTATGGCTACACCTTC
TRBJ2-1	-	-	TRBV7-2	CASSYYNEQFF	TGTGCCAGCAGCTATTACAATGAGCAGTTCTTC
TRBJ2-7	-	-	TRBV7-8	CASSLGGGLSSYEQYF	TGTGCCAGCAGCTTAGGAGGCGGGCTCAGCTCCTACGAGCAGTACTTC
TRBJ2-5	TRBD1	-	TRBV14	CASSQGQGARETQYF	TGTGCCAGCAGCCAAGGACAGGGGGCTCGGGAGACCCAGTACTTC
TRBJ1-4	TRBD1	few	TRBV27	CASSIDRGKLFF	TGTGCCAGCAGCATCGACAGGGGGAAACTGTTTTTT
TRBJ1-5	TRBD1	-	TRBV5-1	CASSLGQGANQPQHF	TGCGCCAGCAGCTTGGGGCAGGGGGCGAATCAGCCCCAGCATTTT
TRBJ1-1	-	-	TRBV2	CASRPTPGTLNTEAFF	TGTGCCAGCAGACCGACACCAGGGACCCTGAACACTGAAGCTTTCTTT
TRBJ2-2	-	-	TRBV19	CASSPMGSGTGELFF	TGTGCCAGTAGCCCCATGGGGAGCGGGACCGGGGAGCTGTTTTTT
TRBJ2-2	TRBD1	-	TRBV7-2	CASRPPGGTGWGGELFF	TGTGCCAGCAGGCCCCCCGGGGGGACAGGGTGGGGCGGGGAGCTGTTTTTT
TRBJ1-1	-	-	TRBV29-1	CSLGGGNTEAFF	TGCAGCCTGGGGGGGGGTAACACTGAAGCTTTCTTT
TRBJ2-1	-	-	TRBV10-3	CAIRDGPRLFF	TGTGCCATCAGAGACGGGCCCCGGTTGTTCTTC
TRBJ2-2	TRBD2	once	TRBV28	CASSLLLAGTGELFF	TGTGCCAGCAGTCTATTACTAGCGGGTACCGGGGAGCTGTTTTTT
TRBJ1-1	TRBD1	-	TRBV28	CASTLGQGVNTEAFF	TGTGCCAGCACCTTGGGCCAGGGGGTGAACACTGAAGCTTTCTTT
TRBJ1-6	-	-	TRBV4-1	CASSAGAPPPLHF	TGCGCCAGCAGCGCCGGGGCTCCTCCGCCCCTCCACTTT
TRBJ2-7	-	-	TRBV4-1	CASSQGRGGPSYEQYF	TGCGCCAGCAGCCAGGGCCGAGGGGGGCCTTCCTACGAGCAGTACTTC
TRBJ2-7	-	once	TRBV18	CASSPGDGSSYEQYF	TGTGCCAGCTCACCTGGGGACGGCAGCTCCTACGAGCAGTACTTC
TRBJ1-2	-	-	TRBV5-1	CASSLFRNNYGYTF	TGCGCCAGCAGCTTGTTCAGAAATAACTATGGCTACACCTTC
TRBJ2-3	-	-	TRBV27	CASSPRPPGDTQYF	TGTGCCAGCAGTCCCCGGCCCCCGGGGGATACGCAGTATTTT
TRBJ1-2	-	few	TRBV7-9	CASSLGTTLGYTF	TGTGCCAGCAGCTTGGGGACAACGTTGGGCTACACCTTC
TRBJ1-2	TRBD1	-	TRBV29-1	CSVALKTGDSLLHYGYTF	TGCAGCGTCGCCCTAAAGACAGGGGATAGTTTGCTGCACTATGGCTACACCTTC
TRBJ2-7	-	-	TRBV6-6	CAISPGPYEQYF	TGTGCCATCAGTCCGGGCCCATACGAGCAGTACTTC
TRBJ1-1	-	once	TRBV4-3	CASSAGRMNTEAFF	TGCGCCAGCAGCGCCGGGAGGATGAACACTGAAGCTTTCTTT
TRBJ2-2	-	once	TRBV7-3	CASSFGFLNTGELFF	TGTGCCAGCAGCTTCGGCTTCCTGAACACCGGGGAGCTGTTTTTT
TRBJ2-7	-	-	TRBV5-1	CASSGRTDHYEQYF	TGCGCCAGCAGCGGAAGGACGGACCACTACGAGCAGTACTTC